This TCR beta chain emerged from a study of T cells in Graves' hyperthyroidism and ophthalmopathy. There are many counts of this clonotype. Its antigen is undetermined. Study-level results: Most thyroid-expanded clonotypes above 0.001 were also found in blood. The model made its ophthalmopathy prediction, and onset followed a median around 6.5 months later.

This CDR3 comprises 15 residues. Germline V lookup: CDR1 MNHEY, CDR2 SVGEGT. After removal of 2 bases from V and 10 bases from J, the junction contained 10 bases not matched to a gene. Amplification targeted TCR beta CDR3 regions from RNA transcripts. When the TCR CDR3 underwent first-round RT-PCR, the HTBI primer set was used. TCRdb called the multiplex PCR reads again in MiXCR, with one record for every CDR3 protein. The table includes under 130,000 distinct CDR3 sequences, 47% detected once. For Graves' hyperthyroidism to be stable, ophthalmopathy could not progress within 18 months. The source of this sequence is a man in his forties or fifties with Graves' hyperthyroidism. The sequencing input was blood. This chain connects TRBV6-2 or TRBV6-3 to TRBJ2-3; 9 bases map to TRBD2. CDR3: CASSYSGGSGSAQYF. CDR3 nucleotides: TGTGCCAGCAGTTACAGTGGCGGTAGCGGGAGTGCGCAGTATTTT.